Each of the 20 T cell receptor beta chains below was sequenced from the same sample in a study of cytomegalovirus exposure and HLA in healthy donors. Both 60 Vbeta primers and 13 Jbeta primers went into the PCR. TCRdb's table, derived via immunoSEQ multiplex PCR, lists solely in-frame clones and lacks some. The sample carries some 80,000 clones, roughly 65% recorded once. Material for sequencing was PBMCs. These TCRs come from a male donor in good health and CMV-seropositive.

This clone has a handful of counts. The chain combines TRBV28 with TRBJ2-3; unclear D gene. CDR3 length equals 11 residues. Germline assignment: CDR1 MDHEN and CDR2 SYDVKM. Trimming stripped 3 bases from V and 5 bases from J, with 3 bases between. The CDR3 spells CASSFGDTQYF. The DNA of the CDR3 is TGTGCCAGCAGTTTCGGAGATACGCAGTATTTT.

V usage is TRBV5-1 and J usage is TRBJ1-1, with unresolved D. Germline CDR1 and CDR2: SGHRS and YFSETQ. The CDR3 is 13 amino acids. Trimming cost V 3 bases and J 0 bases, with 6 bases left between them. The CDR3 DNA sequence: TGCGCCAGCAGCTCCCGGTTGAACACTGAAGCTTTCTTT. Translated, it gives CASSSRLNTEAFF.

The rearrangement uses TRBV7-9 and TRBJ2-7, with a possible D match to TRBD2 (5 bases). With 4 bases removed from V and 6 bases from J, the gap between germline ends came to 10 bases. Germline V lookup: CDR1 SEHNR, CDR2 FQNEAQ (reference sequence). CDR3 length: 12 residues. The CDR3 region is CASSSQAGEQYF. The CDR3 DNA sequence: TGTGCCAGCAGCTCCCAGGCGGGCGAGCAGTACTTC.

V and J are TRBV28 and TRBJ1-5, with a possible D match to TRBD1 (5 bases). V lost 6 bases, J lost 7 bases, and 13 bases lay in between. Looked up from germline, CDR1 is MDHEN and CDR2 is SYDVKM. This CDR3 is 13 amino acids long. CDR3 nucleotide sequence: TGTGCCAGCAGCGGCGGGGGGAACCAGCCCCAGCATTTT. It yields the protein CASSGGGNQPQHF.

The chain is built from TRBV4-2 and TRBJ2-5, with D possibly matching TRBD2 (6 bases). V was shortened by 4 bases and J by 5 bases, with 17 bases between the two germline ends. The germline gives CDR1 LGHNA, CDR2 YNFKEQ. This CDR3 contains 15 residues. CDR3 bases: TGTGCCAGCAGCCCTAATAGCGGAAGAGGGGAGACCCAGTACTTC. Translation: CASSPNSGRGETQYF.

The CDR3 region has the DNA TGTGCCAGCAGTGAAGGACGGACAGGGGAGCTGTTTTTT. It yields the protein CASSEGRTGELFF. The chain is built from TRBV2 and TRBJ2-2, with a possible D match to TRBD1 (5 bases). Trimming stripped 1 base from V and 8 bases from J, with 8 bases between. Germline assignment: CDR1 SNHLY and CDR2 FYNNEI. CDR3 length equals 13 residues.

The DNA of the CDR3 is TGTGCCAGCAGTTTCCCTCGGGAAAAACTGTTTTTT. It yields the protein CASSFPREKLFF. V is TRBV6-6 and J is TRBJ1-4; unclear D gene. The CDR3 consists of 12 residues. The germline V gene has CDR1 MNHNY and CDR2 SVGAGI (reference sequence). V was clipped by 4 bases and J by 8 bases, with 8 bases between them.

This chain connects TRBV9 to TRBJ2-5; 14 nucleotides line up with TRBD2. The CDR3 totals 19 residues. Germline V lookup: CDR1 SGDLS, CDR2 YYNGEE. The trim removed 4 bases at V and 5 bases at J, leaving 16 bases unmatched. The chain's CDR3 is CASSSREGLGTSGSETQYF. Here the CDR3 DNA reads TGTGCCAGCAGCTCGAGGGAGGGCCTGGGGACTAGCGGGAGTGAGACCCAGTACTTC.

This chain links TRBV27 with TRBJ2-7; 7 nucleotides line up with TRBD2. CDR3 length: 15 residues. The germline gives CDR1 MNHEY, CDR2 SMNVEV (reference sequence). The junction had 13 bases not matched to a gene; V was cut back by 6 bases and J by 5 bases. CDR3 sequence (DNA): TGTGCCAGCAGCTTTACGGGGCGGGAGACAAACGAGCAGTACTTC. Translated: CASSFTGRETNEQYF.

The chain combines TRBV5-6 with TRBJ2-1; maybe TRBD1 (5 bases). Germline CDR1 reads SGHDT; CDR2 reads YYEEEE. CDR3 length equals 17 residues. V was pared by 1 base and J by 0 bases, with 14 bases between. CDR3 nucleotide sequence: TGTGCCAGCAGCTTGACCCCGTACAGGAGCTCCTACAATGAGCAGTTCTTC. Its protein is CASSLTPYRSSYNEQFF. Full variable domain (rest looked up from reference TRBV5-6 and TRBJ2-1): DAGVTQSPTHLIKTRGQQVTLRCSPKSGHDTVSWYQQALGQGPQFIFQYYEEEERQRGNFPDRFSGHQFPNYSSELNVNALLLGDSALYLCASSLTPYRSSYNEQFFGPGTRLTVL.

The chain recombines TRBV23-1 with TRBJ2-5; TRBD2 is a possible D gene (5 bases). TRBV23-1 is known as an ORF, though its function is uncertain. The germline V and J ends were trimmed by 4 bases and 1 base, with 13 bases remaining between them. The CDR3 has 15 amino acids. The DNA for the CDR3 is TGCGCCAGCAGTCTGGGAGTGTGCCTCCAAGAGACCCAGTACTTC. Translating gives CASSLGVCLQETQYF.

This clone was detected only a few times. The V and J genes are TRBV9 and TRBJ2-1; a weak D match, TRBD2 (5 bases). V shed 1 base and J shed 1 base, with 9 bases lying between them. CDR1 is SGDLS and CDR2 is YYNGEE in the germline V gene. This CDR3 has 15 residues. The chain's CDR3 is CASSVNSGSYNEQFF. The CDR3 DNA reads TGTGCCAGCAGCGTAAATTCGGGATCCTACAATGAGCAGTTCTTC.

The V gene is TRBV6-6, the J gene TRBJ1-1; 9 positions agree with TRBD1. Germline CDR1 reads MNHNY; CDR2 reads SVGAGI (reference sequence). The CDR3 loop spans 15 amino acids. Trimming removed 1 base from V and 3 bases from J; junction bases left unmatched: 3. This CDR3 is CASSYLQGAYTEAFF. CDR3 nucleotide sequence: TGTGCCAGCAGTTACTTACAGGGGGCTTACACTGAAGCTTTCTTT.

The V call is TRBV5-1, the J call TRBJ2-2; 7 positions agree with TRBD2. V shed 1 base and J 3 bases; nucleotides not matched to a gene: 3. The CDR3 runs to 15 residues. In germline, CDR1 is SGHRS, CDR2 YFSETQ. The CDR3, as DNA: TGCGCCAGCAGCTTGCCTAGCGGAGACACCGGGGAGCTGTTTTTT. Amino acid sequence: CASSLPSGDTGELFF.

J is TRBJ2-5 and V is TRBV7-2, with D possibly TRBD1 on 5 matching bases. Trimming left V 3 bases short and J 2 bases short, with 13 bases between. The germline V gene encodes CDR1 SGHTA and CDR2 FQGNSA. The CDR3 is 15 residues long. The chain's CDR3 is CASSLAPRGQETQYF. The CDR3 DNA reads TGTGCCAGCAGCTTGGCTCCTAGGGGACAAGAGACCCAGTACTTC.

The CDR3 nucleotides are TGTGCCAGCAGCCGACAGGTTAATGAAAAACTGTTTTTT. Translated, it gives CASSRQVNEKLFF. This chain links TRBV6-6 with TRBJ1-4; maybe TRBD1 (6 bases). CDR1 is MNHNY, CDR2 SVGAGI, per germline (reference sequence). This CDR3 region has 13 residues. With 6 bases removed from V and 4 bases from J, the gap between germline ends came to 9 bases.

Regarding this clone: An end of the junction does not agree with germline; a read error may underlie this. This chain uses TRBV7-9 with TRBJ2-3; TRBD2 aligns across 10 bases. The CDR3 is 15 amino acids. Germline V gene data show CDR1 as SEHNR and CDR2 as FQNEAQ (reference sequence). The CDR3 is CSSSWTSGSTDTQYF. The CDR3, as DNA: TGTTCCAGCAGCTGGACTAGCGGAAGCACAGATACGCAGTATTTT.

This clone was found a few times. The genes are TRBV28 and TRBJ2-5, with D possibly TRBD1 on 6 matching bases. The V end lost 5 bases, the J end lost 5 bases, and 18 bases lay between the germline ends. CDR3 length: 15 residues. Germline loops: CDR1 MDHEN, CDR2 SYDVKM. CDR3 amino acids: CASSPTLGAGETQYF. CDR3 sequence (DNA): TGTGCCAGCAGTCCCACCCTGGGGGCTGGGGAGACCCAGTACTTC.

This chain connects TRBV10-1 to TRBJ2-7; D unresolved. Per the germline V gene, CDR1 is WNHNN and CDR2 is SYGVQD (reference sequence). The CDR3 has 14 residues. Deletions cut 10 bases from V and 0 bases from J, with 16 bases between. CDR3 sequence (DNA): TGCGCCACCTCAACGTCCGCGTTCTCCTACGAGCAGTACTTC. The encoded protein is CATSTSAFSYEQYF.

In the case of this clone: The junction does not match germline at one end; this may be a read error. The V gene is TRBV7-9, the J gene TRBJ1-2; TRBD1 might be the D (6 bases). This CDR3 is 14 amino acids long. Germline values: CDR1 SEHNR, CDR2 FQNEAQ (reference sequence). In DNA form, the CDR3 reads TGTTCCAGCAGCCCTGTTGGACAGAGCTATGGCTACACCTTC. The encoded protein is CSSSPVGQSYGYTF.